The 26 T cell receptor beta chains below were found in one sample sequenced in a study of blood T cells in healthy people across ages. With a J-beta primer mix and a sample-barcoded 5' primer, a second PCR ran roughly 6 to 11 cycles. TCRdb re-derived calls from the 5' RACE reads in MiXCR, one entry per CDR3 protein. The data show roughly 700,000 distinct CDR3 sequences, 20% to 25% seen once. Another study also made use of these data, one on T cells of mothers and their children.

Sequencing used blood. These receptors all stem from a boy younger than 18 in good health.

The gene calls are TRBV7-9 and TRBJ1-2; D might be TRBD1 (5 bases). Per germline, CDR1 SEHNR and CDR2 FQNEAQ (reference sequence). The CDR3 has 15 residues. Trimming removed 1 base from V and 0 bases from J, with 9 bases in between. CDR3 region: CASSLVGAPNYGYTF. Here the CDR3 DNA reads TGTGCCAGCAGCTTAGTCGGGGCTCCTAACTATGGCTACACCTTC. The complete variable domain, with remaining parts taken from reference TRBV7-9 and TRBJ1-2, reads DTGVSQNPRHKITKRGQNVTFRCDPISEHNRLYWYRQTLGQGPEFLTYFQNEAQLEKSRLLSDRFSAERPKGSFSTLEIQRTEQGDSAMYLCASSLVGAPNYGYTFGSGTRLTVV.

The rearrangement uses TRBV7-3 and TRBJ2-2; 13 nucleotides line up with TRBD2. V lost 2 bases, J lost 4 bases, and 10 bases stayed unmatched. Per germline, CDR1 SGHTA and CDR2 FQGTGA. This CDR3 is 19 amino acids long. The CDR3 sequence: CASSLAGLAGVLGTGELFF. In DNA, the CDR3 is TGTGCCAGCAGCTTAGCAGGACTAGCGGGAGTCCTAGGCACCGGGGAGCTGTTTTTT.

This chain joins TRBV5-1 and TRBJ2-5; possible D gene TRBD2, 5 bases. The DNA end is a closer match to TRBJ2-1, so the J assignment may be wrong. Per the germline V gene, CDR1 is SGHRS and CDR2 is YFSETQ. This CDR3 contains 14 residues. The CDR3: CASSLGVTSGEQFF. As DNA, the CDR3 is TGCGCCAGCAGCTTGGGTGTAACGAGCGGAGAGCAGTTCTTC.

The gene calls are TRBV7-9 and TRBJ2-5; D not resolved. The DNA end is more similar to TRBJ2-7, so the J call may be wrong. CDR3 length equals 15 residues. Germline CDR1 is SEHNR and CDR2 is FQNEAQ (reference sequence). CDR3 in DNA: TGTGCCAGCAGCTTCAGTCCATCCTACTCCTACGAGCAGTACTTC. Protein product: CASSFSPSYSYEQYF.

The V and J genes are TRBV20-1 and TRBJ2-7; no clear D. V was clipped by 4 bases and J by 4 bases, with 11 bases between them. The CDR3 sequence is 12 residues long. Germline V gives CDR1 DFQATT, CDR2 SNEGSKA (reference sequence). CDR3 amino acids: CSAIWGSYEQYF. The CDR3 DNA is TGCAGTGCTATCTGGGGTTCGTACGAGCAGTACTTC.

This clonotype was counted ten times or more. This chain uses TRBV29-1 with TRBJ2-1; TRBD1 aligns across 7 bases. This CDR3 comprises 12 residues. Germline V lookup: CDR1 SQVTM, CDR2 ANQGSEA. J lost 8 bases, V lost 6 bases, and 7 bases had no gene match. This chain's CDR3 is CSVSETGDEQFF. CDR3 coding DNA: TGCAGCGTCTCGGAAACAGGGGATGAGCAGTTCTTC.

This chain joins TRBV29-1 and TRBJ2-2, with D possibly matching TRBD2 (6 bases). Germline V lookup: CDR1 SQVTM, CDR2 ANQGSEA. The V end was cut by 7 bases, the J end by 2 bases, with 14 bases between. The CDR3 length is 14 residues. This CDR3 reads CSGGVGVNTGELFF. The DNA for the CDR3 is TGCAGCGGGGGGGTCGGGGTCAACACCGGGGAGCTGTTTTTT.

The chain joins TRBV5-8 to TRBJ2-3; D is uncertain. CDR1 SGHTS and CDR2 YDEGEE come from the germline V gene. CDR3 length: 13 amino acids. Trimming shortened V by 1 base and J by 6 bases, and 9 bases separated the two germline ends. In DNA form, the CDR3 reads TGTGCCAGCAGCTTGCTGATGCTGGATACGCAGTATTTT. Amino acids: CASSLLMLDTQYF.

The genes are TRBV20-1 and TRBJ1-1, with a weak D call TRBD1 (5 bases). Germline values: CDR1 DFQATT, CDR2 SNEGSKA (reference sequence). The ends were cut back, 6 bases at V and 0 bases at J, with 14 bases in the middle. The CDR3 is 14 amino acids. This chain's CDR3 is CSATYTRVNTEAFF. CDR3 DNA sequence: TGCAGTGCCACCTATACCAGGGTGAACACTGAAGCTTTCTTT.

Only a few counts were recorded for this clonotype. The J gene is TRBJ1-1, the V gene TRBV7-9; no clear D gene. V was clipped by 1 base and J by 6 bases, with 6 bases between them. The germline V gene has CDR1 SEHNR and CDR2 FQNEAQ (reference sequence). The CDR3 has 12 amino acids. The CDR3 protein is CASSLGYSEAFF. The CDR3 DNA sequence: TGTGCCAGCAGCTTAGGATACTCTGAAGCTTTCTTT.

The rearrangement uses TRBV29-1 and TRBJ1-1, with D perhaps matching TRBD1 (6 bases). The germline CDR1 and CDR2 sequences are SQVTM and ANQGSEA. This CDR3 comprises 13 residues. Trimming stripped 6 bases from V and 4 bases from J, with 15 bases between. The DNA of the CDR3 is TGCAGCGTAGTCAGGGGATCTAGCACTGAAGCTTTCTTT. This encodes CSVVRGSSTEAFF.

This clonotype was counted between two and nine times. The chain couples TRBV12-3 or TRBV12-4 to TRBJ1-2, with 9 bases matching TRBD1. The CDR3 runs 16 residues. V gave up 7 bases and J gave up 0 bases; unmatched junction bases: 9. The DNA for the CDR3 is TGTGCCAGCACCGGGGACAGGGAAGGCTCTAACTATGGCTACACCTTC. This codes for CASTGDREGSNYGYTF.

CDR3 protein: CASSSYIEQYF. The CDR3 DNA reads as TGTGCCAGCAGCTCCTATATCGAGCAGTACTTC. This sequence joins TRBV12-3 or TRBV12-4 and TRBJ2-7, with D uncertain. V was trimmed by 6 bases and J by 6 bases, leaving 9 bases between them. CDR3 length equals 11 residues.

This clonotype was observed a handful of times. CDR3 sequence: CASSLGQGEAQYNEQFF. The CDR3 region has the DNA TGCGCCAGCAGCTTGGGACAGGGGGAAGCTCAATACAATGAGCAGTTCTTC. The chain recombines TRBV5-1 with TRBJ2-1, with 9 positions matching TRBD1. Trimming at V came to 0 bases and at J to 4 bases, leaving 8 bases not matched to a gene. The germline gives CDR1 SGHRS, CDR2 YFSETQ. The CDR3 has 17 residues.

The CDR3 DNA reads TGTGCCAGCAGCTCGCCGGTTTACGGGACCCAGTACTTC. The encoded protein is CASSSPVYGTQYF. The J gene is TRBJ2-5, the V gene TRBV5-6; D not certain. Per the germline V gene, CDR1 is SGHDT and CDR2 is YYEEEE. V was cut by 3 bases and J by 7 bases, with 13 bases left in between. This CDR3 has 13 amino acids.

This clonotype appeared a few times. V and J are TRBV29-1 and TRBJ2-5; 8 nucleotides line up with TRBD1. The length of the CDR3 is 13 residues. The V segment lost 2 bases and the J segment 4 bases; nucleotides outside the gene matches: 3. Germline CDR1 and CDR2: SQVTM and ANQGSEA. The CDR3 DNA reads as TGCAGCGTTGAATCAGGGGGCGCAGAGACCCAGTACTTC. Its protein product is CSVESGGAETQYF.

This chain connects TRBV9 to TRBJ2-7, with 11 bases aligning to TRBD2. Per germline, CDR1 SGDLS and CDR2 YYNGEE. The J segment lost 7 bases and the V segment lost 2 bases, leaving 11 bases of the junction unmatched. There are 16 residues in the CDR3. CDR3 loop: CASSVRGTSGLWEQYF. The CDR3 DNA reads TGTGCCAGCAGCGTTAGAGGGACTAGCGGTCTCTGGGAGCAGTACTTC. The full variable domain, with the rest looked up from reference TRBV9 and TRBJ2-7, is DSGVTQTPKHLITATGQRVTLRCSPRSGDLSVYWYQQSLDQGLQFLIQYYNGEERAKGNILERFSAQQFPDLHSELNLSSLELGDSALYFCASSVRGTSGLWEQYFGPGTRLTVT.

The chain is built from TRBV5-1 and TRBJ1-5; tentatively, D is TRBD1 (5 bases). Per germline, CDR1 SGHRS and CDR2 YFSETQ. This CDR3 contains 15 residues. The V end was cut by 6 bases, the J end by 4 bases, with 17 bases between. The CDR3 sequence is CASKRDASLNQPQHF. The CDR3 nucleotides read TGCGCCAGCAAACGGGACGCGAGTTTAAATCAGCCCCAGCATTTT.

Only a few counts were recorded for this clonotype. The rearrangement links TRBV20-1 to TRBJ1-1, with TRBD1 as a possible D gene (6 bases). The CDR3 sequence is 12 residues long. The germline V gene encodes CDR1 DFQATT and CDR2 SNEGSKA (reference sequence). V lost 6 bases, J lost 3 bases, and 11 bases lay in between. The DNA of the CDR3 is TGCAGTGCAAAGAGGGGGGACACTGAAGCTTTCTTT. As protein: CSAKRGDTEAFF.

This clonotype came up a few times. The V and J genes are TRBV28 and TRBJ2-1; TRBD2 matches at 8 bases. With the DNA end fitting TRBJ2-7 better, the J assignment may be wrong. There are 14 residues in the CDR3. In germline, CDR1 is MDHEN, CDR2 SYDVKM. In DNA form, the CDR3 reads TGTGCCAGCAGCCTCGCTAGCGGGTACGCTGAGCAGTACTTC. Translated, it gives CASSLASGYAEQYF.

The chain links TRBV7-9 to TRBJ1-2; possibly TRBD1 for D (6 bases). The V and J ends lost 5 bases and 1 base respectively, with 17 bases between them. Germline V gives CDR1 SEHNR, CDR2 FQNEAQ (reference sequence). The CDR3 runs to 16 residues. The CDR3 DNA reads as TGTGCCAGCAGCCAACGCCCCCACAGGGTTAACTATGGCTACACCTTC. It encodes CASSQRPHRVNYGYTF.

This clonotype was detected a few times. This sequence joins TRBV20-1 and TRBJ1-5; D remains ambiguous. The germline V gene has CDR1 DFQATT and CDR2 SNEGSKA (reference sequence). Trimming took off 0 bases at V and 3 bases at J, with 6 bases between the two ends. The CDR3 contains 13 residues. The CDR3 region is CSAREGNNQPQHF. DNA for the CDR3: TGCAGTGCTAGAGAAGGGAACAATCAGCCCCAGCATTTT.

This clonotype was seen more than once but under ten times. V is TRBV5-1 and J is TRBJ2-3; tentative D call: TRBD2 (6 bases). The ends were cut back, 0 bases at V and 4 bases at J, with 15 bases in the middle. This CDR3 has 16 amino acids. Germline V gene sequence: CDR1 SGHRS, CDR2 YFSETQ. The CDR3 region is CASSLVGGEDPDTQYF. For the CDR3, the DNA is TGCGCCAGCAGCTTGGTTGGCGGGGAGGACCCAGATACGCAGTATTTT.

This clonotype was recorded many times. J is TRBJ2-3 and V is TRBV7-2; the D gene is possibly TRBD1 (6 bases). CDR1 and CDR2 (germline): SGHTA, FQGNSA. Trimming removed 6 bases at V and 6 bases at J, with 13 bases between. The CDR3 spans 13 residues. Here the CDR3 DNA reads TGTGCCAGCAGACTGGGGGCTGGGGATACGCAGTATTTT. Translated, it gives CASRLGAGDTQYF. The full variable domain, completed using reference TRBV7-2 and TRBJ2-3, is GAGVSQSPSNKVTEKGKDVELRCDPISGHTALYWYRQSLGQGLEFLIYFQGNSAPDKSGLPSDRFSAERTGGSVSTLTIQRTQQEDSAVYLCASRLGAGDTQYFGPGTRLTVL.

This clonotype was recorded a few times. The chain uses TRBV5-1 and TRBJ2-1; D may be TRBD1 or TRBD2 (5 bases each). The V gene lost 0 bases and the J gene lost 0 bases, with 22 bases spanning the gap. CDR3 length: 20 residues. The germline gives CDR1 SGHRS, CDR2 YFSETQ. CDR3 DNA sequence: TGCGCCAGCAGCTTGGACCTTGGAGCGGACAACGCTCCCTCCTACAATGAGCAGTTCTTC. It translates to CASSLDLGADNAPSYNEQFF.

Here the CDR3 reads CSVVLGTEAFF. CDR3 nucleotide sequence: TGCAGCGTTGTGCTGGGAACTGAAGCTTTCTTT. V usage is TRBV29-1 and J usage is TRBJ1-1; D uncertain. V lost 4 bases to trimming and J lost 5 bases, with 8 bases between them. Germline assignment: CDR1 SQVTM and CDR2 ANQGSEA. The CDR3 length is 11 residues.